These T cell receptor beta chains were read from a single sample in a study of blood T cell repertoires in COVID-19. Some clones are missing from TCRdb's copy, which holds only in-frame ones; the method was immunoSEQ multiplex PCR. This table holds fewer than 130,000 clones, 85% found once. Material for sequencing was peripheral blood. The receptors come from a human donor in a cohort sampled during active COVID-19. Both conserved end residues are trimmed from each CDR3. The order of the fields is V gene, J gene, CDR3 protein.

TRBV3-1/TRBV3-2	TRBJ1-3	ASSRGGKAGNTIY
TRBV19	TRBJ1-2	ASSPSRDSYGYT
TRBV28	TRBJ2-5	ASSLLGTGFQETQY
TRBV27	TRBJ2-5	ASSPTGLAVQETQY
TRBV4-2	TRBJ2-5	ASSLHRDSQETQY
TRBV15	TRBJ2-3	ATSRVGGGRTDTQY
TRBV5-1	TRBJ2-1	ASSLVAGAYNEQF
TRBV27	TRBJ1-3	ASSQRTGGSSSGNTIY
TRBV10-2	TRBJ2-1	ATTESGGFGGNEQF
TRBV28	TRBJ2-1	ASSLYPQGETINEQF
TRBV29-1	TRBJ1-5	SVTTGTWGNQPQH
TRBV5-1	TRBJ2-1	ASSLGGDSYNEQF
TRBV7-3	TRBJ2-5	ASSLQTGETQY
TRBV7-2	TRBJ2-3	ASSLGSASGADTQY
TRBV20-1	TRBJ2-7	SGDRGHEQY
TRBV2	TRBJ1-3	ASKGRVTGNTIY
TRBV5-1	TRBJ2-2	ASSLVESNTGELF
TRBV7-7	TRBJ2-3	ASSLGTGMDTDTQY
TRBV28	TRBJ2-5	ASSWREETQY
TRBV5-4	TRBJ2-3	ASSSRDREFGTDTQY
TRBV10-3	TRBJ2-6	AIGGTGWSGANVLT
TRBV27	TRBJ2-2	ASSLYNRGLYTGELF
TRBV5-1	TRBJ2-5	ASSQAGTSGETQY
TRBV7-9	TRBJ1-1	ASSLREQPNTEAF
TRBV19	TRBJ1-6	ASSITRGNNSPLH
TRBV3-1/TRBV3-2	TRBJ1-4	ASSQASGGGEKLF
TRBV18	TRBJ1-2	ASSPTDRGGYGYT